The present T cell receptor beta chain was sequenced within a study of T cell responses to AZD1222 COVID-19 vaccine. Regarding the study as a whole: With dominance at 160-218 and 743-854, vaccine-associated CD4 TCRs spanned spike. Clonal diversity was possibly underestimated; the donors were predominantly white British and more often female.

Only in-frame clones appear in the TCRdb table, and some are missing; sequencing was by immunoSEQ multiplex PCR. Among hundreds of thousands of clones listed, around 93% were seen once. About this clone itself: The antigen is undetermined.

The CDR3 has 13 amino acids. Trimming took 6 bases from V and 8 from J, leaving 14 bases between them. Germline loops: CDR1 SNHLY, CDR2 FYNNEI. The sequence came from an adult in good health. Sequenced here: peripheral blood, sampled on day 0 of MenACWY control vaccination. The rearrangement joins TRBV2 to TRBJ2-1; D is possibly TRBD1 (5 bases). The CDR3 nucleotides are TGTGCCAGCAGAATCGACAGCCAGTATGAGCAGTTCTTC. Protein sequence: CASRIDSQYEQFF.